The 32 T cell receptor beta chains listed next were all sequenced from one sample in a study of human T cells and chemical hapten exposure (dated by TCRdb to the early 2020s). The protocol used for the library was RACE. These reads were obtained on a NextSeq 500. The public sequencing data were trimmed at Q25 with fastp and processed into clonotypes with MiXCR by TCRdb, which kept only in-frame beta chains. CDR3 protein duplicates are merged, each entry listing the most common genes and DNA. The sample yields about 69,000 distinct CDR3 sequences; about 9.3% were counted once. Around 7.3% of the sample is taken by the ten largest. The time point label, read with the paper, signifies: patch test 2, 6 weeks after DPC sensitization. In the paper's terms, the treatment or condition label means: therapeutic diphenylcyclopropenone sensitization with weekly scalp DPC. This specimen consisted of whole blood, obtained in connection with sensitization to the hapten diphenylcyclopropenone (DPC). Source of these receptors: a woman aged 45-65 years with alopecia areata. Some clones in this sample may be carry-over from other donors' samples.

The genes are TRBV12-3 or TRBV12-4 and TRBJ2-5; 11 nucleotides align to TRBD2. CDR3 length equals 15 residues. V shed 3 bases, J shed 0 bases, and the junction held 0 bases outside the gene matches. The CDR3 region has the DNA TGTGCCAGCAGTTTTAGCGGGAGGGACCAAGAGACCCAGTACTTC. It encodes CASSFSGRDQETQYF.

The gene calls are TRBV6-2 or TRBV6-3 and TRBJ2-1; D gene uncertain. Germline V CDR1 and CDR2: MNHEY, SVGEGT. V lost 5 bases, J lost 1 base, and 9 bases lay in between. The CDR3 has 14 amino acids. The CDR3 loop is CASSLTPSYNEQFF. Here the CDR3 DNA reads TGTGCCAGCAGTCTTACTCCTTCCTACAATGAGCAGTTCTTC.

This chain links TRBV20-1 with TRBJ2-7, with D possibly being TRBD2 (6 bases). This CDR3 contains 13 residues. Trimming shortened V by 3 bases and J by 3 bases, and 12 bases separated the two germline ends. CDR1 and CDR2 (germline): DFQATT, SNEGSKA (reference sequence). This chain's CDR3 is CSASVVEGYEQYF. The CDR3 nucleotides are TGCAGTGCTAGCGTCGTGGAGGGCTACGAGCAGTACTTC.

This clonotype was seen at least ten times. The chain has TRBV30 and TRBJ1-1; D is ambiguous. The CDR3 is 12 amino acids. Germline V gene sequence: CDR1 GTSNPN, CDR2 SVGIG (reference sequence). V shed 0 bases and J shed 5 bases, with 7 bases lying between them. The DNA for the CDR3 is TGTGCCTGGAGTGTTCAGAGGACTGAAGCTTTCTTT. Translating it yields CAWSVQRTEAFF.

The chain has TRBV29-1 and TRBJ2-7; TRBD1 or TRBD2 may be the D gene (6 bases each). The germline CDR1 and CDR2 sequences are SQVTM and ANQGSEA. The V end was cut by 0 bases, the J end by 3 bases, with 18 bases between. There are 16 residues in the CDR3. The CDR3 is CSVEDLSGARIYEQYF. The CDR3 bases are TGCAGCGTTGAAGATTTGTCGGGGGCCCGAATCTACGAGCAGTACTTC.

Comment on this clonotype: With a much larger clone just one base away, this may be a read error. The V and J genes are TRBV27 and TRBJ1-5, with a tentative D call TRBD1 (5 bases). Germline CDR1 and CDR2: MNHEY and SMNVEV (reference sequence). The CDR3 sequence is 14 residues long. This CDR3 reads CASSLRDRDQPQQF. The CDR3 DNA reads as TGTGCCAGCAGTTTGAGAGACAGAGATCAGCCCCAGCAATTT.

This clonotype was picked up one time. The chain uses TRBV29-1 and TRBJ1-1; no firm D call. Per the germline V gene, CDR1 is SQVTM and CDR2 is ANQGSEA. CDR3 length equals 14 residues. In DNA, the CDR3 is TGCAGTGGAGGAGAAGCGGGGTCGGGCACTGAAGCTTTCTTT. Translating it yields CSGGEAGSGTEAFF.

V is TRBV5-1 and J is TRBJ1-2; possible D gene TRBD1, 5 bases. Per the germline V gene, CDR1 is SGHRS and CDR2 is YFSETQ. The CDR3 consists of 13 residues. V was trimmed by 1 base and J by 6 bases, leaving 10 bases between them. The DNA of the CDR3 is TGCGCCAGCAGCTTGAGGGGAGAGGATGGCTACACCTTC. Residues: CASSLRGEDGYTF.

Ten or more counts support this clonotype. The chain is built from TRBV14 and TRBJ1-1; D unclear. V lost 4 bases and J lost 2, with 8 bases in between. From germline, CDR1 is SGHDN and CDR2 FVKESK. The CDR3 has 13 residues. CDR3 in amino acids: CASSRGSNTEAFF. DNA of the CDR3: TGTGCCAGCAGCCGAGGAAGTAACACTGAAGCTTTCTTT.

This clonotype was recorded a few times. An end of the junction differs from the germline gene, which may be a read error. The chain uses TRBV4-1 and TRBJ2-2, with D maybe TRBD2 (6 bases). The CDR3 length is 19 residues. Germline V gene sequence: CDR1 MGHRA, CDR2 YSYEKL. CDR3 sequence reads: CASSQDDIQRLANTGELFF. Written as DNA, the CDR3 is TGCGCCAGCAGCCAAGATGATATCCAACGGCTAGCGAATACCGGGGAGCTGTTTTTT.

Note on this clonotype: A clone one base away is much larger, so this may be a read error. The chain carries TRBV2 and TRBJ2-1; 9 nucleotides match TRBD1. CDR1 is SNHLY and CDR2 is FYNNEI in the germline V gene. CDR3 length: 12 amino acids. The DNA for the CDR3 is TGTGCCAGCAGGGACAGGGGAGGTGAGCGGTTCTTC. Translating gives CASRDRGGERFF.

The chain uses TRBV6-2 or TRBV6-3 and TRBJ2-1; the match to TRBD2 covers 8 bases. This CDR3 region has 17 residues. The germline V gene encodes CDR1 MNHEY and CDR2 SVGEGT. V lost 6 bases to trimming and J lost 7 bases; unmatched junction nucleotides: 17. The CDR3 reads CASSLAGRGRYGNEQFF. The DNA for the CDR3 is TGTGCCAGCAGCCTCGCGGGGCGCGGGAGGTACGGAAATGAGCAGTTCTTC.

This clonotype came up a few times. CDR3 sequence (DNA): TGCAGTGCACGACCAGACACAGATACGCAGTATTTT. Protein: CSARPDTDTQYF. J is TRBJ2-3 and V is TRBV20-1; D unresolved. The CDR3 has 12 residues. Trimming stripped 6 bases from V and 2 bases from J, with 9 bases between. Germline V lookup: CDR1 DFQATT, CDR2 SNEGSKA (reference sequence).

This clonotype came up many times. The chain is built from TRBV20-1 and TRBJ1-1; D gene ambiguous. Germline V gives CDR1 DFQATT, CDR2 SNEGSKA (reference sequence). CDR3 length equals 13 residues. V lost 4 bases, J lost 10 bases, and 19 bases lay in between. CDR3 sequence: CSATAITTRTAFF. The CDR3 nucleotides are TGCAGTGCTACCGCCATAACGACACGTACAGCTTTCTTT.

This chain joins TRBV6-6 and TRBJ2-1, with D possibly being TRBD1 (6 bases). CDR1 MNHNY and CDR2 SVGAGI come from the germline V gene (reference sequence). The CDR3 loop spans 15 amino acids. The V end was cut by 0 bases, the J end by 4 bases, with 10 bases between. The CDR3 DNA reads TGTGCCAGCAGTTACTCGAACAGGGAATACAATGAGCAGTTCTTC. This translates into CASSYSNREYNEQFF.

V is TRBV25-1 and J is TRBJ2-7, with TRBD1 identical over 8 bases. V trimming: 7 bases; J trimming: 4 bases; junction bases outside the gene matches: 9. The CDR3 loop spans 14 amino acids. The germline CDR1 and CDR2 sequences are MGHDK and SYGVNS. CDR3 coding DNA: TGTGCCAGCACTGGACAGGGCAGCCTTTACGAGCAGTACTTC. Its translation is CASTGQGSLYEQYF.

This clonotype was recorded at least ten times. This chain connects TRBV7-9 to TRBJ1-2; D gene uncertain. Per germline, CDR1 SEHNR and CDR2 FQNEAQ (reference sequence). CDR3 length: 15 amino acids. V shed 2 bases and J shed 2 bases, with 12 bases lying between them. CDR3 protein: CASSLSSGSNYGYTF. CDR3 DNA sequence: TGTGCCAGCAGCTTATCCTCCGGATCAAACTATGGCTACACCTTC.

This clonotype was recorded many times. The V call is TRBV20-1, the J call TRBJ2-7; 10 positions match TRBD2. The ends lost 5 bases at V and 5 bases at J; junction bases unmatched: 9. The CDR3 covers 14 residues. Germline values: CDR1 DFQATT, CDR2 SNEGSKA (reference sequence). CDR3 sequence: CSACRASGSHEQYF. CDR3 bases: TGCAGTGCTTGCAGGGCTAGCGGGAGCCACGAGCAGTACTTC.

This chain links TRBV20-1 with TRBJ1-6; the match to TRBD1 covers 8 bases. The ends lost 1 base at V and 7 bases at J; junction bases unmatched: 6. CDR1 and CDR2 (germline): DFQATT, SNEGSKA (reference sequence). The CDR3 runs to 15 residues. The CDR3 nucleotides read TGCAGTGCTAGAGCGGACAGGGTAGGGAATTCACCCCTCCACTTT. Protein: CSARADRVGNSPLHF.

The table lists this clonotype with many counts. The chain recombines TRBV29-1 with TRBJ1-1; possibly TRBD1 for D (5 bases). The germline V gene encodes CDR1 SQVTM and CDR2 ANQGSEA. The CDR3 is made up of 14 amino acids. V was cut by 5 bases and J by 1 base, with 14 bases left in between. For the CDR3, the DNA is TGCAGCGTTTATCCAGGGCGAGAGAACACTGAAGCTTTCTTT. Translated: CSVYPGRENTEAFF.

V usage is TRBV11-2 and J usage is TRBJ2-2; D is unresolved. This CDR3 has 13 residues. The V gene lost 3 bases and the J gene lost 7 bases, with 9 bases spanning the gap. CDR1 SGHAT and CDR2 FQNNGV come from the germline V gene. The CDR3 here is CASSLSRSGELFF. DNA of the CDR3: TGTGCCAGCAGCTTGTCCCGAAGCGGGGAGCTGTTTTTT.

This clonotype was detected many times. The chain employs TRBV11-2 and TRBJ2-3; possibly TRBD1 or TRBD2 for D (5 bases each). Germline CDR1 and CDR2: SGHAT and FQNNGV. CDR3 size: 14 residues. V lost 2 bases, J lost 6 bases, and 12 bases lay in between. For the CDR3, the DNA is TGTGCCAGCAGCTTATGGGACCAGGCGGATACGCAGTATTTT. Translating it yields CASSLWDQADTQYF.

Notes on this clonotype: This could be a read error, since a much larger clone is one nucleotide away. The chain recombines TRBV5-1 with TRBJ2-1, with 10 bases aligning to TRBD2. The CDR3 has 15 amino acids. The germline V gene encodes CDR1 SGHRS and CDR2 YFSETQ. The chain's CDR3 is CASSLRLAGENEPFF. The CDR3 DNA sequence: TGCGCCAGCAGCTTGCGTCTAGCGGGAGAAAATGAGCCGTTCTTC.

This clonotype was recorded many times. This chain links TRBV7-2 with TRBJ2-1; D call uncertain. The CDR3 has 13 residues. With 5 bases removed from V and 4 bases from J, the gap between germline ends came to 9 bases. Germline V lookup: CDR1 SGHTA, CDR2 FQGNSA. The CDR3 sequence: CASSQDHYNEQFF. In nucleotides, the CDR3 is TGTGCCAGCAGCCAGGACCATTACAATGAGCAGTTCTTC.

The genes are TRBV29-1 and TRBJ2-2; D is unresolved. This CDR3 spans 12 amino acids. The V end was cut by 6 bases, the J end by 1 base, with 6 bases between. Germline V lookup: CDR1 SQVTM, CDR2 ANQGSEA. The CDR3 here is CSVAWNTGELFF. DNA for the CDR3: TGCAGCGTGGCTTGGAACACCGGGGAGCTGTTTTTT.

The DNA of the CDR3 is TGTGCCAGCAGCGTAGGGGCCTTTGGGACGGAGCAGTTCTTC. This codes for CASSVGAFGTEQFF. This chain joins TRBV9 and TRBJ2-1; possibly TRBD1 or TRBD2 for D (5 bases each). CDR1 and CDR2 (germline): SGDLS, YYNGEE. This CDR3 has 14 amino acids. Trimming pared 0 bases from V and 10 bases from J, leaving 14 bases between. The variable domain in full, with the rest retrieved from reference TRBV9 and TRBJ2-1, is DSGVTQTPKHLITATGQRVTLRCSPRSGDLSVYWYQQSLDQGLQFLIQYYNGEERAKGNILERFSAQQFPDLHSELNLSSLELGDSALYFCASSVGAFGTEQFFGPGTRLTVL.

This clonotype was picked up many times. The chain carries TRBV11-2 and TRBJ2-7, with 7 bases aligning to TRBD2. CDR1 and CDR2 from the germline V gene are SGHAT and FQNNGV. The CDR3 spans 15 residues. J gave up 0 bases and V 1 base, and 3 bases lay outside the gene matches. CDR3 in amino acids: CASSLVGGTSYEQYF. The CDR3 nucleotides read TGTGCCAGCAGCTTAGTGGGAGGGACCTCCTACGAGCAGTACTTC.

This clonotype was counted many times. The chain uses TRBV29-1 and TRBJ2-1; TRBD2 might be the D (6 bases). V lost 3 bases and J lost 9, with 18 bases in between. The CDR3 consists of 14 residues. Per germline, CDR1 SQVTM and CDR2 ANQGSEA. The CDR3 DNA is TGCAGCGTTGACAAGGAGGGCCTGGTGACTGAGCAGTTCTTC. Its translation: CSVDKEGLVTEQFF.

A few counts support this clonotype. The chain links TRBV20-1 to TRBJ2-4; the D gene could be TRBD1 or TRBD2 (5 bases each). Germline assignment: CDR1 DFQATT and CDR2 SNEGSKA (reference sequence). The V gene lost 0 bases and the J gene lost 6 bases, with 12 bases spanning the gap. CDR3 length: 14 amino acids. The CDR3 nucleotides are TGCAGTGCTAGAGACGGCTTAGGGACAAACATTCAGTACTTC. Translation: CSARDGLGTNIQYF.

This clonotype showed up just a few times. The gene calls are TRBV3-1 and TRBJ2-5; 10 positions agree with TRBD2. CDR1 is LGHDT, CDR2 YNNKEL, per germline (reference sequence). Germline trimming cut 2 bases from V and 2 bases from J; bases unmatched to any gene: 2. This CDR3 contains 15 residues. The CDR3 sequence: CASSQRTSGQETQYF. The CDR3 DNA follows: TGTGCCAGCAGCCAACGGACTAGCGGACAAGAGACCCAGTACTTC.

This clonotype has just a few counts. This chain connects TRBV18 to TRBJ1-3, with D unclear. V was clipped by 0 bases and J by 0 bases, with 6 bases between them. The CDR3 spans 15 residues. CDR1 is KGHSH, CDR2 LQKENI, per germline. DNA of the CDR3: TGTGCCAGCTCACCACCGGCGCTCTCTGGAAACACCATATATTTT. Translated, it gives CASSPPALSGNTIYF.

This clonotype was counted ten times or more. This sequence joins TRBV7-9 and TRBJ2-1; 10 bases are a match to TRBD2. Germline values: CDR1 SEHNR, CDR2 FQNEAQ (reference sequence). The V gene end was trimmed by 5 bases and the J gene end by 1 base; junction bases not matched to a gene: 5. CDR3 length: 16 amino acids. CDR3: CASSLLAGPSYNEQFF. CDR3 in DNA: TGTGCCAGCAGCCTACTAGCGGGACCGTCCTACAATGAGCAGTTCTTC.